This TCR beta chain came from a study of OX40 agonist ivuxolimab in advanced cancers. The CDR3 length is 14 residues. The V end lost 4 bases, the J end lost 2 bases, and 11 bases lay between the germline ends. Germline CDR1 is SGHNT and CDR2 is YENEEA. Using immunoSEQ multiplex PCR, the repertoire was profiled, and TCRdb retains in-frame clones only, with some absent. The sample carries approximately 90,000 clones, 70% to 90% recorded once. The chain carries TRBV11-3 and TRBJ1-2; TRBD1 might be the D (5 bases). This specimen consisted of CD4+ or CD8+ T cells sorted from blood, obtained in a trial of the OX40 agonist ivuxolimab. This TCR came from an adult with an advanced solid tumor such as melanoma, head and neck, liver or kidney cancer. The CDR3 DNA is TGTGCCAGCAGCTGGGGGGGTGTCAACTATGGCTACACCTTC. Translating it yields CASSWGGVNYGYTF. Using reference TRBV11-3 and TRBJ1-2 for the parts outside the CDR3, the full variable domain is EAGVVQSPRYKIIEKKQPVAFWCNPISGHNTLYWYLQNLGQGPELLIRYENEEAVDDSQLPKDRFSAERLKGVDSTLKIQPAELGDSAVYLCASSWGGVNYGYTFGSGTRLTVV.